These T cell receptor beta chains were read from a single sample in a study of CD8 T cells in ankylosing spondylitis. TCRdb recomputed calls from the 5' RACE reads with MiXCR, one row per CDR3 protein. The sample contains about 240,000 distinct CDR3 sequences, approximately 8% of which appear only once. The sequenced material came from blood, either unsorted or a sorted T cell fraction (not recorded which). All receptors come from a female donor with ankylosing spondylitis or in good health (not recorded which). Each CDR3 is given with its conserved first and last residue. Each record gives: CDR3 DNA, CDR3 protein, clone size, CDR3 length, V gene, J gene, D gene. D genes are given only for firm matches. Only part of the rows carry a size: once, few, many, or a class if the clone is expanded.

CDR3nt: TGCATTGCTAGAGAGGCTCCGGGTTTGGAGACCCAGTACTTC; CDR3aa: CIAREAPGLETQYF; abundance: .; len: 14; v_gene: TRBV20-1; j_gene: TRBJ2-5; d_gene: .
CDR3nt: TGTGCCAGCAGCCGGGGTAGGACTAGCTTCAATGAGCAGTTCTTC; CDR3aa: CASSRGRTSFNEQFF; abundance: many; len: 15; v_gene: TRBV5-6; j_gene: TRBJ2-1; d_gene: TRBD2
CDR3nt: TGTGCCAGCGGGACCGGGACGATAAATCAGCCCCAGCATTTT; CDR3aa: CASGTGTINQPQHF; abundance: many; len: 14; v_gene: TRBV6-2/TRBV6-3; j_gene: TRBJ1-5; d_gene: .
CDR3nt: TGTGCCAGCAGCCCAGCGGGACTCAATGAGCAGTTCTTC; CDR3aa: CASSPAGLNEQFF; abundance: few; len: 13; v_gene: TRBV5-5; j_gene: TRBJ2-1; d_gene: TRBD2
CDR3nt: TGCGCCAGCAGCGAGGGACTAGCGGGAGTGGACATTCAGTACTTC; CDR3aa: CASSEGLAGVDIQYF; abundance: many; len: 15; v_gene: TRBV5-1; j_gene: TRBJ2-4; d_gene: TRBD2
CDR3nt: TGTGCCAGCTTCCCCCCGGGACAGGGAAGAACTGAAGCTTTCTTT; CDR3aa: CASFPPGQGRTEAFF; abundance: .; len: 15; v_gene: TRBV7-9; j_gene: TRBJ1-1; d_gene: TRBD1
CDR3nt: TGCAGTGCTGCCTTCGGACTAGCTGGGGGGGAGACCCAGTACTTC; CDR3aa: CSAAFGLAGGETQYF; abundance: .; len: 15; v_gene: TRBV20-1; j_gene: TRBJ2-5; d_gene: TRBD2
CDR3nt: TGTGCCAGCAGTTACGGGACTAGCGTTTATGAGCAGTTCTTC; CDR3aa: CASSYGTSVYEQFF; abundance: few; len: 14; v_gene: TRBV6-2/TRBV6-3; j_gene: TRBJ2-1; d_gene: TRBD2
CDR3nt: TGTGCCAGCAGCGCCGGGACAGGGTCTGAGACCCAGTACTTC; CDR3aa: CASSAGTGSETQYF; abundance: many; len: 14; v_gene: TRBV9; j_gene: TRBJ2-5; d_gene: TRBD1
CDR3nt: TGCAGCGTTGTCCTGGACAGTGGGAGCATTCAGTACTTC; CDR3aa: CSVVLDSGSIQYF; abundance: many; len: 13; v_gene: TRBV29-1; j_gene: TRBJ2-4; d_gene: .
CDR3nt: TGTGCCAGCAGCGGGGAGACTCTCGAGCAGTACTTC; CDR3aa: CASSGETLEQYF; abundance: many; len: 12; v_gene: TRBV3-1; j_gene: TRBJ2-7; d_gene: .
CDR3nt: TGTGCCAGCAGCTCCACCTCGGGGGTCCGCTATGGCTACACCTTC; CDR3aa: CASSSTSGVRYGYTF; abundance: few; len: 15; v_gene: TRBV7-9; j_gene: TRBJ1-2; d_gene: .
CDR3nt: TGTGCCAGCAGCCAAGCCACAGGGAAAGGCTATGGCTACACCTTC; CDR3aa: CASSQATGKGYGYTF; abundance: many; len: 15; v_gene: TRBV3-1; j_gene: TRBJ1-2; d_gene: .
CDR3nt: TGCGCCAGCAGCTTGCCCACAGGGGTGGGCAATCAGCCCCAGCATTTT; CDR3aa: CASSLPTGVGNQPQHF; abundance: many; len: 16; v_gene: TRBV5-1; j_gene: TRBJ1-5; d_gene: TRBD1